Below are 19 T cell receptor beta chains sequenced from a single sample in a study of cytomegalovirus exposure and HLA in healthy donors. PCR used 60 Vbeta primers and 13 Jbeta primers. The table came from immunoSEQ multiplex PCR; TCRdb's copy has only in-frame clones and leaves some out. The sample records about 200,000 clones, 81% being singletons. Sequencing input: PBMCs. These receptors all come from a man aged 40-49 years in good health and CMV-seropositive.

Of note for this clone: Relative to the germline gene, one junction end is altered; a read error may explain this. V gene TRBV7-6 combines with J gene TRBJ2-7; 7 nucleotides align to TRBD2. Per germline, CDR1 SGHVS and CDR2 FNYEAQ. The CDR3 has 11 amino acids. In DNA, the CDR3 is TGTGCCACCCCCGGGGACTACGAGCGGTACTTC. Its protein is CATPGDYERYF.

This clone was detected only a few times. V usage is TRBV27 and J usage is TRBJ2-1; weak D call: TRBD1 (6 bases). V was pared by 9 bases and J by 0 bases, with 15 bases between. This CDR3 comprises 15 residues. In germline, CDR1 is MNHEY, CDR2 SMNVEV (reference sequence). CDR3 sequence (DNA): TGTGCCAGTACCGACAGGTCCTCCTCCTACAATGAGCAGTTCTTC. It specifies CASTDRSSSYNEQFF.

This chain connects TRBV2 to TRBJ1-4; TRBD1 matches 11 bases. CDR3 length: 15 residues. V lost 10 bases, J lost 2 bases, and 6 bases stayed unmatched. CDR1 SNHLY and CDR2 FYNNEI come from the germline V gene. The CDR3 DNA follows: TGTGCCACTCGGACAGGGGGCGATACTAATGAAAAACTGTTTTTT. Its translation: CATRTGGDTNEKLFF.

The chain links TRBV27 to TRBJ1-6; 8 nucleotides match TRBD1. CDR3 length: 15 residues. Trimming cost V 6 bases and J 9 bases; bases outside gene matches: 10. In germline, CDR1 is MNHEY, CDR2 SMNVEV (reference sequence). CDR3 nucleotides: TGTGCCAGCAGAAAACCGGGACAGGTGGTTTCACCCCTCCACTTT. Amino acids: CASRKPGQVVSPLHF.

The V call is TRBV18, the J call TRBJ2-7, with 14 bases that match TRBD2. CDR3 length equals 15 residues. V shed 8 bases, J shed 7 bases, and the junction held 10 bases outside the gene matches. Germline assignment: CDR1 KGHSH and CDR2 LQKENI. This CDR3 reads CASGSGTSGRNEQYF. CDR3 in DNA: TGTGCCAGCGGATCTGGGACTAGCGGGAGAAATGAGCAGTACTTC.

The chain uses TRBV7-2 and TRBJ2-5; D perhaps matches TRBD2 (6 bases). V shed 6 bases and J shed 7 bases, with 12 bases lying between them. Germline V gene sequence: CDR1 SGHTA, CDR2 FQGNSA. This CDR3 is 12 amino acids long. CDR3 sequence reads: CASRRRGWTQYF. The CDR3 DNA reads TGTGCCAGCAGGCGGCGGGGATGGACCCAGTACTTC.

The chain combines TRBV29-1 with TRBJ2-3; 7 bases match TRBD2. This CDR3 contains 15 residues. Per germline, CDR1 SQVTM and CDR2 ANQGSEA. V shed 4 bases and J 0 bases; nucleotides not matched to a gene: 7. The CDR3 DNA reads TGCAGCGTTGGAGAAGCGGGAATTAGCACAGATACGCAGTATTTT. Its protein is CSVGEAGISTDTQYF.

The chain employs TRBV28 and TRBJ1-3, with D tentatively TRBD1 (6 bases). Deletions cut 6 bases from V and 0 bases from J, with 21 bases between. CDR1 MDHEN and CDR2 SYDVKM come from the germline V gene. This CDR3 has 18 amino acids. In nucleotides, the CDR3 is TGTGCCAGCAGGGGGGGGCCTCCGACTCGCTACTCTGGAAACACCATATATTTT. Protein sequence: CASRGGPPTRYSGNTIYF.

The rearrangement joins TRBV10-3 to TRBJ2-1; a possible D gene is TRBD2 (6 bases). Germline V gene sequence: CDR1 ENHRY, CDR2 SYGVKD. The CDR3 has 16 amino acids. The V gene lost 7 bases and the J gene lost 5 bases, with 21 bases spanning the gap. The CDR3 coding sequence is TGTGCCATCAACGACGGCAGCGCCTCGGGGGACAATGAGCAGTTCTTC. It is translated as CAINDGSASGDNEQFF.

The V and J genes are TRBV27 and TRBJ2-5; 10 bases fit TRBD2. The V gene's germline CDR1 is MNHEY and CDR2 SMNVEV (reference sequence). This CDR3 is built from 15 residues. V shed 5 bases and J 4 bases; nucleotides not matched to a gene: 7. CDR3 DNA: TGTGCCAGCAGTCTACTAGCGGGACGGTCAGAGACCCAGTACTTC. Encoded protein: CASSLLAGRSETQYF.

The rearrangement joins TRBV6-6 to TRBJ2-7; 10 nucleotides line up with TRBD2. Germline V gene lookup returns CDR1 MNHNY and CDR2 SVGAGI (reference sequence). This CDR3 has 15 residues. Losses at the gene ends were 2 bases for V and 4 bases for J; bases not matched to a gene: 5. For the CDR3, the DNA is TGTGCCAGCAGTTACGAGGCTAGCGGGAGTTACGAGCAGTACTTC. Protein: CASSYEASGSYEQYF.

The rearrangement joins TRBV6-5 to TRBJ1-5, with TRBD1 identical over 9 bases. After removal of 4 bases from V and 3 bases from J, the junction contained 7 bases not matched to a gene. The germline gives CDR1 MNHEY, CDR2 SVGAGI. The CDR3 totals 16 residues. CDR3 sequence reads: CASSSPGQGVNQPQHF. CDR3 in DNA: TGTGCCAGCAGTTCACCGGGACAGGGAGTCAATCAGCCCCAGCATTTT.

The chain is built from TRBV2 and TRBJ1-5; 7 bases are a match to TRBD1. CDR1 and CDR2 from the germline V gene are SNHLY and FYNNEI. The CDR3 is 14 amino acids. The V segment lost 6 bases and the J segment 2 bases; nucleotides outside the gene matches: 4. DNA for the CDR3: TGTGCCAGCAGGACAGGGACGGGCAATCAGCCCCAGCATTTT. It is translated as CASRTGTGNQPQHF.

This clone was seen a few times. The chain recombines TRBV7-2 with TRBJ2-3, with 7 bases matching TRBD2. This CDR3 comprises 15 residues. Germline CDR1 SGHTA, CDR2 FQGNSA. The trim removed 0 bases at V and 4 bases at J, leaving 4 bases unmatched. In DNA, the CDR3 is TGTGCCAGCAGCTTAGCTGGGCTAGCGGCAGATACGCAGTATTTT. Translated: CASSLAGLAADTQYF.

This clone showed up just once. The V gene is TRBV30, the J gene TRBJ2-1; D uncertain. CDR1 and CDR2 (germline): GTSNPN, SVGIG (reference sequence). CDR3 length equals 15 residues. Between the trimmed V and J ends, which lost 3 bases and 2 bases, there was a span of 14 bases. The CDR3 region is CAWSPTHLAYNEQFF. The DNA of the CDR3 is TGTGCCTGGAGCCCAACACACCTGGCCTACAATGAGCAGTTCTTC.

V gene TRBV5-8 combines with J gene TRBJ2-1; tentatively, D is TRBD2 (6 bases). Germline V gene data show CDR1 as SGHTS and CDR2 as YDEGEE. V gave up 3 bases and J gave up 0 bases, with 10 bases separating them. The CDR3 is made up of 15 amino acids. The CDR3 spells CASSWGLFSYNEQFF. The CDR3 nucleotides are TGTGCCAGCAGCTGGGGACTCTTCTCCTACAATGAGCAGTTCTTC.

The chain combines TRBV30 with TRBJ2-7; TRBD1 matches 9 bases. The germline V gene encodes CDR1 GTSNPN and CDR2 SVGIG (reference sequence). V gave up 1 base and J gave up 1 base; unmatched junction bases: 2. The CDR3 runs to 14 residues. Here the CDR3 DNA reads TGTGCCTGGAGTGCGGGGACAGGGTCCTACGAGCAGTACTTC. Translation gives CAWSAGTGSYEQYF.

The chain uses TRBV27 and TRBJ2-7; TRBD1 matches at 10 bases. The V gene's germline CDR1 is MNHEY and CDR2 SMNVEV (reference sequence). The V segment lost 4 bases and the J segment 4 bases; nucleotides outside the gene matches: 7. The CDR3 extends over 15 amino acids. CDR3 amino acids: CASSWRQGARYEQYF. The CDR3, as DNA: TGTGCCAGCAGTTGGAGACAGGGGGCAAGGTACGAGCAGTACTTC.

The chain carries TRBV25-1 and TRBJ1-3; D is uncertain. There are 14 residues in the CDR3. Trimming took off 9 bases at V and 4 bases at J, with 16 bases between the two ends. Looked up from germline, CDR1 is MGHDK and CDR2 is SYGVNS. CDR3 bases: TGTGCCAGTCCTAAACCCGGGGAAGGAAACACCATATATTTT. Its protein is CASPKPGEGNTIYF.